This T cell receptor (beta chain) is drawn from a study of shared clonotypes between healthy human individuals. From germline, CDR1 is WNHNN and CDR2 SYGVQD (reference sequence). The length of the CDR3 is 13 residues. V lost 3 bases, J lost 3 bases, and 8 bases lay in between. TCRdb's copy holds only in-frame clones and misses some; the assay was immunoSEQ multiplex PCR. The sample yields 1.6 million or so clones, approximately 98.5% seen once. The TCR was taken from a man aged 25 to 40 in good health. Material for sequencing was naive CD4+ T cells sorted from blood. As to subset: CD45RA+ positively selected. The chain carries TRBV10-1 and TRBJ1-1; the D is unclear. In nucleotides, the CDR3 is TGCGCCAGCAGTGAATTCACCGACACTGAAGCTTTCTTT. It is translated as CASSEFTDTEAFF.